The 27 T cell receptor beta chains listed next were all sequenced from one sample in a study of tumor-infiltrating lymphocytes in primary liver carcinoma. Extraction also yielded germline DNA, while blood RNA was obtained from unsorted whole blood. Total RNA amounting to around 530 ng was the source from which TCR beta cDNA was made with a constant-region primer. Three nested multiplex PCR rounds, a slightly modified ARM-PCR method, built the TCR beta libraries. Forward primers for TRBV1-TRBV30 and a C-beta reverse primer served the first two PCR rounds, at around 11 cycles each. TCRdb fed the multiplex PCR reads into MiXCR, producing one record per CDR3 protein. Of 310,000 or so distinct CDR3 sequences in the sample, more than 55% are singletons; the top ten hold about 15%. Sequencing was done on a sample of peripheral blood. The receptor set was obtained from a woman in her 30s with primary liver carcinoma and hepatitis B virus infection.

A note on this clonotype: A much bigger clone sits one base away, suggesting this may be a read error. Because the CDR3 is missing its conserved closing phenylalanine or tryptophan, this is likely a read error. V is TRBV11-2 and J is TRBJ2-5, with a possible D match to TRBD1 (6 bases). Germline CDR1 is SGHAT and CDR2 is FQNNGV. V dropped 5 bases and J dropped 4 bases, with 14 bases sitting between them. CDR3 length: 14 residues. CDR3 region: CASSQAGQPETQYS. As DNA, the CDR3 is TGTGCCAGCAGCCAGGCCGGACAGCCAGAGACCCAGTACTCC.

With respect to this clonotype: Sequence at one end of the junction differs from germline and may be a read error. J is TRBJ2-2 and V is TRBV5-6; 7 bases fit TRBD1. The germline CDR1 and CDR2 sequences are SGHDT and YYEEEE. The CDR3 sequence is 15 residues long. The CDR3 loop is CASSSAPRVTGELVF. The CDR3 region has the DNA TGTGCCAGCAGCTCGGCACCCAGAGTCACAGGGGAGTTGGTTTTT.

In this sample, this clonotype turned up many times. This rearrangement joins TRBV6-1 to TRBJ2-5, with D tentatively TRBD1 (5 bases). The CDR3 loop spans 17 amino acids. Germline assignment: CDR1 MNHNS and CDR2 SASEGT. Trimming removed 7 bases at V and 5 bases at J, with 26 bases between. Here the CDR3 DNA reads TGTGCCAGCAAGCCACGGACCTCGACAGTATCTTCTGAGACCCAGTACTTC. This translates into CASKPRTSTVSSETQYF.

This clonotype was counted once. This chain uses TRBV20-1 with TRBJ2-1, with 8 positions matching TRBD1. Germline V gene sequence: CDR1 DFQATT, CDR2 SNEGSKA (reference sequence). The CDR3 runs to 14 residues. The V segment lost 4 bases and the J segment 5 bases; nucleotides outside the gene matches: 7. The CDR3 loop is CSATRAGGNNEQFF. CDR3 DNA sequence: TGCAGTGCTACGAGGGCAGGGGGCAACAATGAGCAGTTCTTC.

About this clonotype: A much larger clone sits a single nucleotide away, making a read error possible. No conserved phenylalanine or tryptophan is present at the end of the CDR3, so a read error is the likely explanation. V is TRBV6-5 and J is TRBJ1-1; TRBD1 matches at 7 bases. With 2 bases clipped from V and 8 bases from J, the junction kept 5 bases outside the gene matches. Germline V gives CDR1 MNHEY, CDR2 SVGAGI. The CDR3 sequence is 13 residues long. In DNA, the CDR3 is TGTGCCAGCAGTTACGGGTCGGGACAGGAAGCTTTCTTG. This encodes CASSYGSGQEAFL.

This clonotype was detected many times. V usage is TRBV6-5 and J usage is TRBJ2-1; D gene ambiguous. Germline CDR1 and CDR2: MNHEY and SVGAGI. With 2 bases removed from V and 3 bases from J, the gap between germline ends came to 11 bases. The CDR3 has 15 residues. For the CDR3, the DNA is TGTGCCAGCAGTTACGCCGTTAATAACTACAATGAGCAGTTCTTC. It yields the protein CASSYAVNNYNEQFF.

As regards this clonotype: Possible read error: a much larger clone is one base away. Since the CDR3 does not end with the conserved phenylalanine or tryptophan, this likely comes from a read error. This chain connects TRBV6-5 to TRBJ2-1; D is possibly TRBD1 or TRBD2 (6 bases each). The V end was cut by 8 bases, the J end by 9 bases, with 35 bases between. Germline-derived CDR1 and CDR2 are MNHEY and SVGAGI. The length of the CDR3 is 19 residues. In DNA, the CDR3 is TGTGCCAGCGACTCCCGACGGGGGCGAGGCCTAATGGGGGCTGGTGAGCAGTTCCTC. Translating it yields CASDSRRGRGLMGAGEQFL.

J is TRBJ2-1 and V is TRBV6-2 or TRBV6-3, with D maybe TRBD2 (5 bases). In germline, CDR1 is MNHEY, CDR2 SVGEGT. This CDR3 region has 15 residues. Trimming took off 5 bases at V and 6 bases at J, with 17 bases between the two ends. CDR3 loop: CASSRTVSPCNEQFF. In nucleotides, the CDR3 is TGTGCCAGCAGTCGGACTGTGTCCCCCTGCAATGAGCAGTTCTTC.

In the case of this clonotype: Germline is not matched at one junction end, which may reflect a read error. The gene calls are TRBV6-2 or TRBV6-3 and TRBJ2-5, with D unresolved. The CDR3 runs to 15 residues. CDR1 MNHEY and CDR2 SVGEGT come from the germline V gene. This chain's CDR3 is CAGSTLSKNQETQYF. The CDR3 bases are TGTGCCGGCAGTACCCTTTCGAAAAACCAAGAGACCCAGTACTTC.

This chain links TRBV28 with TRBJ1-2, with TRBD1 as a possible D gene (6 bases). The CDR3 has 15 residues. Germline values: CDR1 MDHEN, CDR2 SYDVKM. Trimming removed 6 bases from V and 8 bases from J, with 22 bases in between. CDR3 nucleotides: TGTGCCAGCAGCACCGGGACATGGATTGGAAGAGGCTACACCTTC. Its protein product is CASSTGTWIGRGYTF.

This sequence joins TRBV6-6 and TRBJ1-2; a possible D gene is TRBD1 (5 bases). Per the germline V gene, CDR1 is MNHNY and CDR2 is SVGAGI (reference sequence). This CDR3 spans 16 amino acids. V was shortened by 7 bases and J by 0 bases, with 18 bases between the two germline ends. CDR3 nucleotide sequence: TGTGCCAGCAACCCTCTAGGGGCGACCTCTAACTATGGCTACACCTTC. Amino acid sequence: CASNPLGATSNYGYTF.

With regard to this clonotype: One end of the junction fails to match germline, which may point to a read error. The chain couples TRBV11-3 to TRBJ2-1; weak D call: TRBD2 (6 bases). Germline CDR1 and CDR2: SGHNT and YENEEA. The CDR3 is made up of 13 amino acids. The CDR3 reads CATEGREHNGQFF. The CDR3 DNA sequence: TGTGCCACGGAGGGTCGGGAACACAATGGGCAGTTCTTC.

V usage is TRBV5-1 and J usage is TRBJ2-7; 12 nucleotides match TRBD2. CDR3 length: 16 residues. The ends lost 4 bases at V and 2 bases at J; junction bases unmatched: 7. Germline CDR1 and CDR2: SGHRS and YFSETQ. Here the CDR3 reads CASSPVPSGRAYEQYF. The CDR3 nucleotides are TGCGCCAGCAGCCCGGTACCTAGCGGGAGGGCCTACGAGCAGTACTTC. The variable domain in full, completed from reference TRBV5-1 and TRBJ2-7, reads KAGVTQTPRYLIKTRGQQVTLSCSPISGHRSVSWYQQTPGQGLQFLFEYFSETQRNKGNFPGRFSGRQFSNSRSEMNVSTLELGDSALYLCASSPVPSGRAYEQYFGPGTRLTVT.

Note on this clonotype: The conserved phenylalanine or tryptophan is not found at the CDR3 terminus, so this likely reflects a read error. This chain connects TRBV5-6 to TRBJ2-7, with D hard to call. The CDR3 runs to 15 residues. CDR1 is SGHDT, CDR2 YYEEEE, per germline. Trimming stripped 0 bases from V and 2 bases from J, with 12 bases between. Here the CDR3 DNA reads TGTGCCAGCAGCTTGGCCGGGCCGCTAACCTACGAGCAGTACCTC. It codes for CASSLAGPLTYEQYL.

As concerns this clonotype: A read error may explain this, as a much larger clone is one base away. This CDR3 reads CATGGGRMQYF. The CDR3 bases are TGTGCCACCGGTGGGGGGAGAATGCAGTACTTC. The chain recombines TRBV6-5 with TRBJ2-7; TRBD2 might be the D (6 bases). The length of the CDR3 is 11 residues. Germline V lookup: CDR1 MNHEY, CDR2 SVGAGI. Trimming took 10 bases from V and 9 from J, leaving 16 bases between them.

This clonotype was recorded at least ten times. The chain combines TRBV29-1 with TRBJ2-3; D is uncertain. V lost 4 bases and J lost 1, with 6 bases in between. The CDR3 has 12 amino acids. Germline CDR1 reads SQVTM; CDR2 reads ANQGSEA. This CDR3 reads CSVATRTDTQYF. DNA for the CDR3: TGCAGCGTTGCTACACGCACAGATACGCAGTATTTT.

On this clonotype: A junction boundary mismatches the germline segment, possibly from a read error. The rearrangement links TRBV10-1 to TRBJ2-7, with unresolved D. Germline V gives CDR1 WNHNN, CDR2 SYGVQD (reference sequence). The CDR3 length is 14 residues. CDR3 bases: TGCGCCAGCAGTGATGGATTCAGCTCCTACGAGGAGTATTTC. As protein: CASSDGFSSYEEYF.

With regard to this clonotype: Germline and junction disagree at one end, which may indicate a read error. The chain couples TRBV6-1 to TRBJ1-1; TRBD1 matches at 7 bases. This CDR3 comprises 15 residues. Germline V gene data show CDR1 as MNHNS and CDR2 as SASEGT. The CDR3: CVSLDLGQTNTEAIF. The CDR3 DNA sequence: TGTGTCAGCCTAGACCTGGGACAGACGAACACTGAAGCTATCTTT.

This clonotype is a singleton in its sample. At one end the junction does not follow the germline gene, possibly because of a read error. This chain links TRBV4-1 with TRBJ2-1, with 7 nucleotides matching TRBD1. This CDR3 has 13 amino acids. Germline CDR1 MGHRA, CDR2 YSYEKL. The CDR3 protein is CTSSQGEYNEQFF. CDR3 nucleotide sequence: TGCACCAGTAGCCAGGGGGAATACAATGAGCAGTTCTTC.

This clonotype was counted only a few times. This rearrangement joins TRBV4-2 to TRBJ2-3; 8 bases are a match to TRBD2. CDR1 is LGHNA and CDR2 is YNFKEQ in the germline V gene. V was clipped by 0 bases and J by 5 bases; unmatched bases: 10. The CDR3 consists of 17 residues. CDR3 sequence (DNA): TGTGCCAGCAGCCAAGATACGGGCAGCGGGAGACGAGATACGCAGTATTTT. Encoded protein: CASSQDTGSGRRDTQYF.

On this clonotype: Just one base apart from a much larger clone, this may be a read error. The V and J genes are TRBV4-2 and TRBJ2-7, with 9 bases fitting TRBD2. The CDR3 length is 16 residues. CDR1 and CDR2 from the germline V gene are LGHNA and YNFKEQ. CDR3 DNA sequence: TGTGCCGGCAGCCAAGGGACCCAGCGGGAGGTCTACGAGCAGTACTTC. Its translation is CAGSQGTQREVYEQYF.

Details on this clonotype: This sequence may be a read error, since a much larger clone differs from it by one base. The CDR3 DNA sequence: TGTGCCAGCAGTTTCGAGACAGGGAGACGTAGCACAGATACGCAGTATTTT. Translating gives CASSFETGRRSTDTQYF. The V gene is TRBV12-3 or TRBV12-4, the J gene TRBJ2-3; 7 bases align to TRBD1. The CDR3 spans 17 residues. With V trimmed by 3 bases and J by 0 bases, 9 bases remained unmatched.

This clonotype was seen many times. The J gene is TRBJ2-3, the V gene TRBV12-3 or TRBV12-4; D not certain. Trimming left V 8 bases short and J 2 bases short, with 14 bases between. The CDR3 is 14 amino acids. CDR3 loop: CASGNGVSTDTQYF. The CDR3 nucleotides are TGTGCCAGCGGTAATGGGGTATCCACAGATACGCAGTATTTT.

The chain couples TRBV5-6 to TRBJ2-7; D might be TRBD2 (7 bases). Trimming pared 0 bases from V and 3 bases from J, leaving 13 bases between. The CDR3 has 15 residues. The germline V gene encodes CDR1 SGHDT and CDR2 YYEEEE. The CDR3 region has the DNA TGTGCCAGCAGCTTGGGGGGAGGGGGGTTCTACGAGCAGTACTTC. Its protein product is CASSLGGGGFYEQYF. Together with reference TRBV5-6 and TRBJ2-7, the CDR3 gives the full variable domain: DAGVTQSPTHLIKTRGQQVTLRCSPKSGHDTVSWYQQALGQGPQFIFQYYEEEERQRGNFPDRFSGHQFPNYSSELNVNALLLGDSALYLCASSLGGGGFYEQYFGPGTRLTVT.

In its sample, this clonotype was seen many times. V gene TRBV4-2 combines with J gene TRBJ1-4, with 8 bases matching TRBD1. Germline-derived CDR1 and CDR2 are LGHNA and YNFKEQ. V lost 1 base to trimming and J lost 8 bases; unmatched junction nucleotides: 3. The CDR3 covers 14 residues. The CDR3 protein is CASSQGQGNEKLFF. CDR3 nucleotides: TGTGCCAGCAGCCAAGGACAGGGGAACGAAAAACTGTTTTTT.

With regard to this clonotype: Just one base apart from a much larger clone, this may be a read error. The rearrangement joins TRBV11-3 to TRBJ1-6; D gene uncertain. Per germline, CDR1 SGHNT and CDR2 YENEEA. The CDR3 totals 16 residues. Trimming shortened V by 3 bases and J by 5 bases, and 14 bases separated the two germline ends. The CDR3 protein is CASSFSEGVDNSPLHF. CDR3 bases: TGTGCCAGCAGCTTCTCCGAGGGCGTGGATAATTCACCCCTCCACTTT.

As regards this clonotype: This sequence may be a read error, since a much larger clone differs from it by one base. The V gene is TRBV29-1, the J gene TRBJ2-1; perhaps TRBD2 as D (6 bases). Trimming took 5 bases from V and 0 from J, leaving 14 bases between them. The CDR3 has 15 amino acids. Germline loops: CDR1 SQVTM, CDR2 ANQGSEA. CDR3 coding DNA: TGCAGCGTTCCGGGGGTGGGGATCTCCTACAATGAGCAGTTCTTC. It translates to CSVPGVGISYNEQFF.